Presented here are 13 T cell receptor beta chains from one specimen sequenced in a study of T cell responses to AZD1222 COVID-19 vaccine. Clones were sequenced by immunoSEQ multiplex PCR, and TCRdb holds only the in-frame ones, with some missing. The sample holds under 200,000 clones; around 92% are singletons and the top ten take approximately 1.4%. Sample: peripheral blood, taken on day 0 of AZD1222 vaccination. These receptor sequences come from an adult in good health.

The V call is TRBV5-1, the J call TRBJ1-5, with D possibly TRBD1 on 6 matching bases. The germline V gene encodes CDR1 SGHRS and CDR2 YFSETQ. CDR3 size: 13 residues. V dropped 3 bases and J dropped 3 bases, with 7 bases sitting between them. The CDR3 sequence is CASSWGANQPQHF. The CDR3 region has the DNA TGCGCCAGCAGCTGGGGGGCCAATCAGCCCCAGCATTTT.

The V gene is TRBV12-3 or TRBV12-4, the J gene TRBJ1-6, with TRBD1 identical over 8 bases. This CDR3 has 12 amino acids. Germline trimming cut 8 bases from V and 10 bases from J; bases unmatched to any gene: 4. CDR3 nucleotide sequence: TGTGCCAGCCAGGGGGCGGAATCACCCCTCCACTTT. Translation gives CASQGAESPLHF.

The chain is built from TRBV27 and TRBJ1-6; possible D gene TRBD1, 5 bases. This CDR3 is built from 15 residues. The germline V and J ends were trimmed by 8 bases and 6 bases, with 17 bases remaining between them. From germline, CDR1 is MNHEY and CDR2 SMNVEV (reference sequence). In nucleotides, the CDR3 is TGTGCCAGCCGAGCCCCGACAGCGGGTAATTCACCCCTCCACTTT. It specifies CASRAPTAGNSPLHF.

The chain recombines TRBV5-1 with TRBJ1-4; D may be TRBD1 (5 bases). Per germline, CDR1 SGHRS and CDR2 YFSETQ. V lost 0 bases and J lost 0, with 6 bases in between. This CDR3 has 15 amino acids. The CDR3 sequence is CASSLGGTTNEKLFF. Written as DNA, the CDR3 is TGCGCCAGCAGCTTGGGGGGGACAACTAATGAAAAACTGTTTTTT.

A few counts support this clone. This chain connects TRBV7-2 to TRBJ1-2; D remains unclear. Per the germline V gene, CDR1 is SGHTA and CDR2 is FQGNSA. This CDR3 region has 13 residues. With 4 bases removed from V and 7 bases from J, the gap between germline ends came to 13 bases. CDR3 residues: CASSSTPGSGYTF. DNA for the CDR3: TGTGCCAGCAGCTCCACTCCCGGGAGTGGCTACACCTTC.

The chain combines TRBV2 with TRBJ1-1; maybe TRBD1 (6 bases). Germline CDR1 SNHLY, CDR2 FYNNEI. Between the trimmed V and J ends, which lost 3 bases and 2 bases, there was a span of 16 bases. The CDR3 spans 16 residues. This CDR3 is CASSETLTGANTEAFF. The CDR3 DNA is TGTGCCAGCAGTGAGACCTTGACAGGTGCAAACACTGAAGCTTTCTTT.

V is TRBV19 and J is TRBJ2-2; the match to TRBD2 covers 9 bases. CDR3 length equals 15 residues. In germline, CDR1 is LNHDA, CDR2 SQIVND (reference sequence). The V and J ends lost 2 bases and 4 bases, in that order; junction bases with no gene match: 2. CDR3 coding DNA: TGTGCCAGTAGTATACTAGCGGGGATCACCGGGGAGCTGTTTTTT. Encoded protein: CASSILAGITGELFF.

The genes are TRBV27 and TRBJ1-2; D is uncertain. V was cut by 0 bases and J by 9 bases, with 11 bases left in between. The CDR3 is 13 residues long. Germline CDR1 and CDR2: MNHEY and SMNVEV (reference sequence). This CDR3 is CASSLSGVRSYTF. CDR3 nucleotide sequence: TGTGCCAGCAGTTTATCTGGGGTTCGAAGCTACACCTTC.

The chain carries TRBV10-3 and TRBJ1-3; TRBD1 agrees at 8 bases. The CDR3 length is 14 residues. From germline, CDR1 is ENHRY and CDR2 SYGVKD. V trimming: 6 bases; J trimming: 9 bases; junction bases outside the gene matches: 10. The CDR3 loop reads CAISRDRMKGTIYF. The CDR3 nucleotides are TGTGCCATCAGCCGGGACAGGATGAAAGGCACCATATATTTT.

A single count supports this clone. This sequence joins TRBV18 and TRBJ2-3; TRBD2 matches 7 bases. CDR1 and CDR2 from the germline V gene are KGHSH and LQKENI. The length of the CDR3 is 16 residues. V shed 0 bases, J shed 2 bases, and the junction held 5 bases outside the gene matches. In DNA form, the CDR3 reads TGTGCCAGCTCACCACCGTTGCGGGGGATCACAGATACGCAGTATTTT. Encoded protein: CASSPPLRGITDTQYF.

As DNA, the CDR3 is TGTGCCAGCAGTTTAACGGTTCACCGGGAGACCCAGTACTTC. The encoded protein is CASSLTVHRETQYF. This sequence joins TRBV27 and TRBJ2-5; D uncertain. V lost 2 bases to trimming and J lost 5 bases, with 12 bases between them. Germline CDR1 MNHEY, CDR2 SMNVEV (reference sequence). The CDR3 consists of 14 residues.

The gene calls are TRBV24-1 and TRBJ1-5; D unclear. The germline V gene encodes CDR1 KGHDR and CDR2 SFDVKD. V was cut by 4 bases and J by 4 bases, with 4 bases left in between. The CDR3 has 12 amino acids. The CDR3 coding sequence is TGTGCCACCAGTGACATTAATCAGCCCCAGCATTTT. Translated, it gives CATSDINQPQHF.

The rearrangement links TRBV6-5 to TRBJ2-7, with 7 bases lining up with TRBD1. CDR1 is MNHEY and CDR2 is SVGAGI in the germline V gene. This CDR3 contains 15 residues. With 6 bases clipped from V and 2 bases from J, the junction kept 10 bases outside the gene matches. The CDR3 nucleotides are TGTGCCAGCAGCTACAGGGGCAGGCCCCCCTACGAGCAGTACTTC. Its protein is CASSYRGRPPYEQYF.